This T cell receptor beta chain is from a study of cytomegalovirus exposure and HLA in healthy donors. Study information: The 120 validation repertoires matched the roughly 630 first-cohort repertoires in platform, a later analysis reported. Findings and limits, study-wide: Subsequent analysis found a tendency for first-cohort TCR clusters to co-occur within the 100 to 150 validation repertoires. The investigators catalogued 150 or so TCR beta chains as cytomegalovirus-associated.

With regard to this clone: What it binds is not known.

Trimming cost V 4 bases and J 8 bases, with 12 bases left between them. The V gene's germline CDR1 is SGHDN and CDR2 FVKESK. CDR3 length equals 14 residues. Assay used: immunoSEQ multiplex PCR; TCRdb lists only in-frame clones, some missing. Of some 250,000 clones listed, nearly 90% are singletons. While the first cohort had 600 to 800 subjects, the donors belonged to the separate validation cohort of roughly 130 subjects. The specimen sequenced was PBMCs. The chain has TRBV14 and TRBJ1-6, with D perhaps TRBD1 (5 bases). The sequence was collected from a woman between 18 and 30 years old in good health and CMV-seronegative. The CDR3 sequence: CASSPTLRDSPLHF. CDR3 DNA sequence: TGTGCCAGCAGCCCTACCCTCAGGGATTCACCCCTCCACTTT.